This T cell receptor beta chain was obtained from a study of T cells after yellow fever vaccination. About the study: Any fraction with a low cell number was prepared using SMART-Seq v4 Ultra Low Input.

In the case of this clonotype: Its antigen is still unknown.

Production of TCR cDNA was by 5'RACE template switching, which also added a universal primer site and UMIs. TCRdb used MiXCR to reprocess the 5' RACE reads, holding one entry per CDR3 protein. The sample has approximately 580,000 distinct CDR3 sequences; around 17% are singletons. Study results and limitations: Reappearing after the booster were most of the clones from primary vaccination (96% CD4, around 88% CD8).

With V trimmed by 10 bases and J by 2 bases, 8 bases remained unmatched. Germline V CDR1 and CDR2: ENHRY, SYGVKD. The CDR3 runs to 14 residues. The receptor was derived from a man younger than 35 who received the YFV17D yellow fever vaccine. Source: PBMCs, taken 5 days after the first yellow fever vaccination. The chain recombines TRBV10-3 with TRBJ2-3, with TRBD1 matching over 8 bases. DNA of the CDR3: TGTGCCACTATCCGGGACAGGACCACAGATACGCAGTATTTT. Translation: CATIRDRTTDTQYF.